The present entry profiles one T cell receptor (beta chain) with its context. The germline gives CDR1 LGHNA, CDR2 YNFKEQ. Unmatched junction bases numbered 5, after V lost 7 bases and J lost 1 base. The CDR3 extends over 15 amino acids. The table came from immunoSEQ multiplex PCR; TCRdb's copy has only in-frame clones and leaves some out. Among under 1,100,000 clones listed, around 76% were seen once. These data originate in a study of shared clonotypes between healthy human individuals. V and J are TRBV4-2 and TRBJ2-1; 9 nucleotides align to TRBD1. This receptor was identified in a man aged 18 to 30 in good health. Sequenced material: memory CD4+ T cells sorted from blood. As to subset: CD45RA-negative fraction. CDR3 nucleotides: TGTGCCAGCACCCCGGGACAGGGATCCTACAATGAGCAGTTCTTC. This translates into CASTPGQGSYNEQFF.